A selection of T cell receptor beta chains follows, all from one sample in a study of cytomegalovirus exposure and HLA in healthy donors. Clones were sequenced by immunoSEQ multiplex PCR, and TCRdb holds only the in-frame ones, with some missing. The sample consists of around 130,000 clones, 66% of them appearing once. Material: PBMCs. All receptors come from a young man in good health and CMV-seronegative. CDR3s include the opening cysteine and the closing phenylalanine or tryptophan. The order of the fields is D gene, clone size, V gene, J gene, CDR3 DNA, CDR3 protein. D genes are given only for firm matches. Size values are once, few and many counts, or a class for expanded clones, and some rows have none.

d_gene: NA; abundance: NA; v_gene: TRBV5-1; j_gene: TRBJ2-7; CDR3nt: TGCTCCAGCAGCTTAGGAGGACGGGTAAGAAAGGAGCAGTACTTC; CDR3aa: CSSSLGGRVRKEQYF
d_gene: TRBD1; abundance: NA; v_gene: TRBV27; j_gene: TRBJ1-2; CDR3nt: TGTGCCAGCAGTTTCAAGGGGGCCGACTATGGCTACACCTTC; CDR3aa: CASSFKGADYGYTF
d_gene: TRBD1; abundance: NA; v_gene: TRBV29-1; j_gene: TRBJ2-7; CDR3nt: TGCAGCGTCCTCCTGACAGGGTCAAGCTACGAGCAGTACTTC; CDR3aa: CSVLLTGSSYEQYF
d_gene: TRBD1; abundance: once; v_gene: TRBV28; j_gene: TRBJ1-2; CDR3nt: TGTGCCAGCAGTGCTGACAGGGTGGGCTATGGCTACACCTTC; CDR3aa: CASSADRVGYGYTF
d_gene: TRBD1; abundance: NA; v_gene: TRBV19; j_gene: TRBJ2-4; CDR3nt: TGTGCCAGTAGCAAGGGACAGGGACAAGGAGACTTC; CDR3aa: CASSKGQGQGDF
d_gene: TRBD1; abundance: once; v_gene: TRBV4-2; j_gene: TRBJ1-1; CDR3nt: TGTGCCAGCAGCCACAGGGACAGGGCTGGTCGTGAAGCTTTCTTT; CDR3aa: CASSHRDRAGREAFF
d_gene: TRBD2; abundance: NA; v_gene: TRBV18; j_gene: TRBJ2-5; CDR3nt: TGTGCCAGCTCACCATCTAGCGGGGAAGAGACCCAGTACTTC; CDR3aa: CASSPSSGEETQYF
d_gene: NA; abundance: NA; v_gene: TRBV5-1; j_gene: TRBJ2-1; CDR3nt: TGCGCCAGCAGTCGGAGGGGAGGTCCCACACTCTACAATGAGCAGTTCTTC; CDR3aa: CASSRRGGPTLYNEQFF
d_gene: NA; abundance: NA; v_gene: TRBV2; j_gene: TRBJ1-2; CDR3nt: TGTGCCAGCAGGGCCGAAAACTATGGCTACACCTTC; CDR3aa: CASRAENYGYTF
d_gene: NA; abundance: NA; v_gene: TRBV4-1; j_gene: TRBJ2-3; CDR3nt: TGCGCCAGCAGCCAAGACCCCCAGGGTCCCGATACGCAGTATTTT; CDR3aa: CASSQDPQGPDTQYF
d_gene: TRBD1; abundance: NA; v_gene: TRBV5-1; j_gene: TRBJ2-7; CDR3nt: TGCGCCAGCAGCTTGGTGGGACAGGGAGGAGAGCAGTACTTC; CDR3aa: CASSLVGQGGEQYF
d_gene: NA; abundance: once; v_gene: TRBV16; j_gene: TRBJ2-7; CDR3nt: TGTGCCAGCAGCCAGACGGGCGAGCAGTACTTC; CDR3aa: CASSQTGEQYF
d_gene: TRBD2; abundance: NA; v_gene: TRBV27; j_gene: TRBJ2-2; CDR3nt: TGTGCCAGCTGTTCCCACCTGACTAGCGGGAGGACCGGGGAGCTGTTTTTT; CDR3aa: CASCSHLTSGRTGELFF
d_gene: TRBD2; abundance: few; v_gene: TRBV7-9; j_gene: TRBJ2-3; CDR3nt: TGTTCCAGCAGCTTACGCGGGGGGTCGGGCACAGATACGCAGTATTTT; CDR3aa: CSSSLRGGSGTDTQYF
d_gene: TRBD2; abundance: NA; v_gene: TRBV5-1; j_gene: TRBJ2-1; CDR3nt: TGCGCCAGCACCTCCGGCGGGGGGTACAATGAGCAGTTCTTC; CDR3aa: CASTSGGGYNEQFF
d_gene: TRBD2; abundance: few; v_gene: TRBV19; j_gene: TRBJ2-1; CDR3nt: TGTGCCAGTAGTCCCGGGAGGGGATCCGGTAGTGAGCAGTTCTTC; CDR3aa: CASSPGRGSGSEQFF
d_gene: TRBD1; abundance: NA; v_gene: TRBV28; j_gene: TRBJ1-2; CDR3nt: TGTGCCAGCAGCCTGAGGACAGGGAATCTAGCTAACTATGGCTACACCTTC; CDR3aa: CASSLRTGNLANYGYTF
d_gene: NA; abundance: NA; v_gene: TRBV27; j_gene: TRBJ1-2; CDR3nt: TGTGCCAGCACCCCCGTGGGGGCGCGAGGCTATGGCTACACCTTC; CDR3aa: CASTPVGARGYGYTF
d_gene: NA; abundance: few; v_gene: TRBV2; j_gene: TRBJ1-1; CDR3nt: TGTGCCAGCAGTGAAGGGAGGGTGACGAGCACTGAAGCTTTCTTT; CDR3aa: CASSEGRVTSTEAFF
d_gene: TRBD2; abundance: NA; v_gene: TRBV14; j_gene: TRBJ2-1; CDR3nt: TGTGCCAGCAGCCAAGATCGCGGGAGTGATGAGCAGTTCTTC; CDR3aa: CASSQDRGSDEQFF
d_gene: NA; abundance: NA; v_gene: TRBV6-1; j_gene: TRBJ2-1; CDR3nt: TGTGCCAGCAGTGAACAGAGGGTAGGTGAGCAGTTCTTC; CDR3aa: CASSEQRVGEQFF
d_gene: TRBD1; abundance: NA; v_gene: TRBV30; j_gene: TRBJ1-2; CDR3nt: TGTGCCTTCCGACAGGGGGCTTATGGCTACACCTTC; CDR3aa: CAFRQGAYGYTF
d_gene: TRBD2; abundance: NA; v_gene: TRBV5-1; j_gene: TRBJ2-7; CDR3nt: TGCGCCAGCAGTTTAATAGCGGGGGTTTCTTACGAGCAGTACTTC; CDR3aa: CASSLIAGVSYEQYF
d_gene: NA; abundance: NA; v_gene: TRBV28; j_gene: TRBJ1-6; CDR3nt: TGTGCCAGCACCCTAGGAGGTGGTTCACCCCTCCACTTT; CDR3aa: CASTLGGGSPLHF
d_gene: NA; abundance: NA; v_gene: TRBV7-8; j_gene: TRBJ2-5; CDR3nt: TGTGCCAGCAGCTTAGCGCACAGCACCCAAGAGACCCAGTACTTC; CDR3aa: CASSLAHSTQETQYF
d_gene: NA; abundance: NA; v_gene: TRBV28; j_gene: TRBJ1-1; CDR3nt: TGTGCCAGCAGTCCGACAGGTTCGAACACTGAAGCTTTCTTT; CDR3aa: CASSPTGSNTEAFF
d_gene: TRBD2; abundance: NA; v_gene: TRBV10-3; j_gene: TRBJ2-1; CDR3nt: TGTGCCATCAGTGAAGTAGCGGGGGGGCGGGACAATGAGCAGTTCTTC; CDR3aa: CAISEVAGGRDNEQFF
d_gene: TRBD2; abundance: NA; v_gene: TRBV18; j_gene: TRBJ2-3; CDR3nt: TGTGCCAGCTCACCACTCGCAGAGGCGAGCGGGAGGGATGGTACGCAGTATTTT; CDR3aa: CASSPLAEASGRDGTQYF